These 22 T cell receptor beta chains share one sample of origin, sequenced in a study of T cells after yellow fever vaccination. TCRdb independently ran MiXCR on the 5' RACE reads; one entry per CDR3 protein. This sample carries hundreds of thousands of distinct CDR3 sequences, approximately 8% of them seen once, and the ten largest clones take 17%. Sequenced here: PBMCs, sampled about 49 days after the first yellow fever vaccination. Source of these receptors: a young man who received the YFV17D yellow fever vaccine.

The V gene is TRBV28, the J gene TRBJ2-3; 8 bases agree with TRBD2. This CDR3 has 15 amino acids. Germline assignment: CDR1 MDHEN and CDR2 SYDVKM. The V segment lost 2 bases and the J segment 2 bases; nucleotides outside the gene matches: 3. This chain's CDR3 is CASSLTGGVTDTQYF. The CDR3 DNA reads as TGTGCCAGCAGTTTAACCGGGGGGGTCACAGATACGCAGTATTTT.

The chain carries TRBV5-1 and TRBJ1-5; D remains unclear. The CDR3 is made up of 15 amino acids. V was trimmed by 1 base and J by 4 bases, leaving 12 bases between them. From germline, CDR1 is SGHRS and CDR2 YFSETQ. As DNA, the CDR3 is TGCGCCAGCAGCTTGCGGCCGGGTCAGAATCAGCCCCAGCATTTT. Its translation: CASSLRPGQNQPQHF.

V and J are TRBV5-6 and TRBJ2-3, with a weak D call TRBD2 (5 bases). There are 13 residues in the CDR3. Trimming pared 3 bases from V and 7 bases from J, leaving 12 bases between. CDR1 and CDR2 from the germline V gene are SGHDT and YYEEEE. CDR3 DNA: TGTGCCAGCAGCTACCCGGGGAAGAATACGCAGTATTTT. Protein product: CASSYPGKNTQYF. Supplemented by reference TRBV5-6 and TRBJ2-3, the full variable domain reads DAGVTQSPTHLIKTRGQQVTLRCSPKSGHDTVSWYQQALGQGPQFIFQYYEEEERQRGNFPDRFSGHQFPNYSSELNVNALLLGDSALYLCASSYPGKNTQYFGPGTRLTVL.

The V gene is TRBV23-1, the J gene TRBJ1-6, with TRBD1 matching over 8 bases. TRBV23-1 carries the ORF label, with uncertain function. V lost 7 bases, J lost 9 bases, and 8 bases stayed unmatched. The length of the CDR3 is 14 residues. The CDR3 nucleotides read TGCGCCAGCAACAGGGGGTCAAGGAGTTCACCCCTCCACTTT. Protein sequence: CASNRGSRSSPLHF.

The V gene is TRBV5-1, the J gene TRBJ2-7; the match to TRBD1 covers 10 bases. Trimming cost V 4 bases and J 6 bases; bases outside gene matches: 4. This CDR3 has 13 amino acids. Germline V gives CDR1 SGHRS, CDR2 YFSETQ. As DNA, the CDR3 is TGCGCCAGCAGCAAGGGGGACAGGGGCGAGCAGTACGTC. It translates to CASSKGDRGEQYV.

The table lists this clonotype with a few counts. This rearrangement joins TRBV10-3 to TRBJ2-1; D unresolved. Looked up from germline, CDR1 is ENHRY and CDR2 is SYGVKD. V was shortened by 0 bases and J by 5 bases, with 8 bases between the two germline ends. The CDR3 has 14 residues. CDR3 region: CAISESAENNEQFF. CDR3 sequence (DNA): TGTGCCATCAGTGAGTCGGCAGAGAACAATGAGCAGTTCTTC.

This clonotype was picked up many times. The gene calls are TRBV10-2 and TRBJ2-3, with 10 bases lining up with TRBD2. This CDR3 is 18 amino acids long. After removal of 3 bases from V and 3 bases from J, the junction contained 12 bases not matched to a gene. The V gene's germline CDR1 is WSHSY and CDR2 SAAADI. The CDR3 region is CASSETKRGGVWTDTQYF. CDR3 DNA: TGCGCCAGCAGTGAAACGAAGCGGGGGGGCGTTTGGACAGATACGCAGTATTTT.

This clonotype was counted between two and nine times. V and J are TRBV7-2 and TRBJ1-2, with a tentative D call TRBD1 (5 bases). Trimming shortened V by 4 bases and J by 7 bases, and 25 bases separated the two germline ends. Looked up from germline, CDR1 is SGHTA and CDR2 is FQGNSA. The CDR3 is made up of 17 amino acids. The CDR3 region has the DNA TGTGCCAGCAGCTCCCGAAGGCAGGGCAGCTCCCTCGTTGGCTACACCTTC. Its translation: CASSSRRQGSSLVGYTF.

The CDR3 DNA follows: TGTGCCAGCAGCGTACGAGGAAATGATGGCTACACCTTC. This sequence encodes CASSVRGNDGYTF. This chain connects TRBV9 to TRBJ1-2; no reliable D call. The CDR3 totals 13 residues. V was cut by 1 base and J by 6 bases, with 10 bases left in between. Per the germline V gene, CDR1 is SGDLS and CDR2 is YYNGEE.

The chain is built from TRBV5-6 and TRBJ2-1; 9 positions agree with TRBD1. Unmatched junction bases numbered 7, after V lost 0 bases and J lost 9 bases. CDR3 length: 15 amino acids. Germline loops: CDR1 SGHDT, CDR2 YYEEEE. In DNA form, the CDR3 reads TGTGCCAGCAGCTTGGAGGGACAGGGTCTAGGTGAGCAGTTCTTC. Its translation is CASSLEGQGLGEQFF.

J is TRBJ2-1 and V is TRBV7-2; D may be TRBD2 (6 bases). CDR1 is SGHTA and CDR2 is FQGNSA in the germline V gene. Between the trimmed V and J ends, which lost 5 bases and 14 bases, there was a span of 19 bases. The CDR3 contains 13 residues. This CDR3 reads CASSPPYGGYKFF. DNA of the CDR3: TGTGCCAGCAGCCCACCCTATGGGGGGTATAAGTTCTTC.

The chain carries TRBV7-9 and TRBJ1-1; D is uncertain. There are 15 residues in the CDR3. The V end lost 5 bases, the J end lost 6 bases, and 19 bases lay between the germline ends. Germline-derived CDR1 and CDR2 are SEHNR and FQNEAQ (reference sequence). The CDR3 sequence: CASSVGREYPSEAFF. CDR3 bases: TGTGCCAGCAGCGTAGGGCGAGAATATCCATCTGAAGCTTTCTTT.

This clonotype was counted a few times. CDR3 sequence (DNA): TGTGCCAGCAGCTCAACAGGGTTCCCCGGGGAGCTGTTTTTT. Amino acids: CASSSTGFPGELFF. This rearrangement joins TRBV7-9 to TRBJ2-2; the D gene is possibly TRBD1 (6 bases). V dropped 4 bases and J dropped 6 bases, with 12 bases sitting between them. Germline CDR1 reads SEHNR; CDR2 reads FQNEAQ (reference sequence). The CDR3 has 14 amino acids. The variable domain in full, completed from reference TRBV7-9 and TRBJ2-2, reads DTGVSQNPRHKITKRGQNVTFRCDPISEHNRLYWYRQTLGQGPEFLTYFQNEAQLEKSRLLSDRFSAERPKGSFSTLEIQRTEQGDSAMYLCASSSTGFPGELFFGEGSRLTVL.

This clonotype occurred many times. One end of the junction does not line up with germline, which may come from a read error. V and J are TRBV5-1 and TRBJ2-7; TRBD2 aligns across 9 bases. The germline CDR1 and CDR2 sequences are SGHRS and YFSETQ. This CDR3 is 13 amino acids long. As DNA, the CDR3 is TGTGCCAGCAGCTTAGCGGGGGTCTACGAGCAGTACTTC. This sequence encodes CASSLAGVYEQYF.

The J gene is TRBJ1-4, the V gene TRBV12-3 or TRBV12-4; tentatively, D is TRBD1 (5 bases). The CDR3 length is 15 residues. The germline V and J ends were trimmed by 1 base and 6 bases, with 12 bases remaining between them. CDR3 sequence (DNA): TGTGCCAGCAGTTTAGGGCCTGGAGGGGATGAAAAACTGTTTTTT. Translated: CASSLGPGGDEKLFF.

A few counts support this clonotype. The chain recombines TRBV19 with TRBJ2-3; perhaps TRBD2 as D (6 bases). From germline, CDR1 is LNHDA and CDR2 SQIVND (reference sequence). The V gene lost 7 bases and the J gene lost 6 bases, with 17 bases spanning the gap. CDR3 length: 14 residues. The CDR3 DNA is TGTGCCAGTAAGGAGGGAACCACGGTCGATACGCAGTATTTT. This sequence encodes CASKEGTTVDTQYF.

This clonotype was counted at least ten times. CDR3 sequence (DNA): TGTGCCAGCAGCTTACAGGGCGCGGAGGAAAAACTGTTTTTT. This gives the protein CASSLQGAEEKLFF. The chain carries TRBV5-4 and TRBJ1-4; possibly TRBD1 for D (6 bases). This CDR3 contains 14 residues. V shed 2 bases and J shed 8 bases, with 13 bases lying between them. Germline CDR1 is SGHNT and CDR2 is YYREEE (reference sequence).

Only a few counts were recorded for this clonotype. The chain recombines TRBV29-1 with TRBJ1-1; 7 bases are a match to TRBD1. This CDR3 comprises 13 residues. Germline CDR1 SQVTM, CDR2 ANQGSEA. V shed 4 bases, J shed 5 bases, and the junction held 7 bases outside the gene matches. Here the CDR3 reads CSVAPGGRTEAFF. The CDR3, as DNA: TGCAGCGTTGCCCCAGGGGGGCGAACTGAAGCTTTCTTT.

The V and J genes are TRBV27 and TRBJ2-5; D unclear. Trimming stripped 5 bases from V and 0 bases from J, with 13 bases between. The CDR3 is 15 amino acids. Germline CDR1 MNHEY, CDR2 SMNVEV (reference sequence). The CDR3, as DNA: TGTGCCAGCAGTCCCGGACCTCCGTACCAAGAGACCCAGTACTTC. Its translation is CASSPGPPYQETQYF.

The chain has TRBV5-1 and TRBJ2-2; D gene uncertain. Germline CDR1 SGHRS, CDR2 YFSETQ. This CDR3 comprises 14 residues. V was shortened by 1 base and J by 4 bases, with 8 bases between the two germline ends. CDR3 sequence (DNA): TGCGCCAGCAGCTTGCTTCCACCCACCGGGGAGCTGTTTTTT. It translates to CASSLLPPTGELFF.

The genes are TRBV19 and TRBJ2-3; D is unresolved. V was shortened by 1 base and J by 2 bases, with 10 bases between the two germline ends. Germline-derived CDR1 and CDR2 are LNHDA and SQIVND (reference sequence). The CDR3 runs to 15 residues. As DNA, the CDR3 is TGTGCCAGTAGTATAGCAGACGGCTCCACAGATACGCAGTATTTT. Residues: CASSIADGSTDTQYF.

This clonotype has ten or more counts. The chain joins TRBV4-1 to TRBJ2-1; TRBD2 matches 7 bases. The ends lost 4 bases at V and 1 base at J; junction bases unmatched: 4. The CDR3 contains 15 residues. Germline CDR1 and CDR2: MGHRA and YSYEKL. The CDR3 sequence is CASSLPGGSYNEQFF. The CDR3 nucleotides are TGCGCCAGCAGCCTCCCGGGGGGTTCCTACAATGAGCAGTTCTTC.